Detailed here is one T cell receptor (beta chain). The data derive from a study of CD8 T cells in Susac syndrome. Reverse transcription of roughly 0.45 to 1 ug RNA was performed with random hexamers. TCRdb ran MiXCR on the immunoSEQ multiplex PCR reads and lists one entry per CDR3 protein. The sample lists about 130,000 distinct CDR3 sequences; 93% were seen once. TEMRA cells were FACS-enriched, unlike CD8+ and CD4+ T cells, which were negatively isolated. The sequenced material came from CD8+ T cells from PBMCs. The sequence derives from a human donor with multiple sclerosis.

Written as DNA, the CDR3 is TGTGCCAGCAGCTCTGGGGGGCGGACTAGGCATACCAAAAACATTCAGTACTTC. Its protein product is CASSSGGRTRHTKNIQYF. V and J are TRBV5-6 and TRBJ2-4, with a weak D call TRBD2 (7 bases). CDR1 and CDR2 from the germline V gene are SGHDT and YYEEEE. This CDR3 comprises 18 residues. Trimming took off 3 bases at V and 2 bases at J, with 21 bases between the two ends.